This T cell receptor (beta chain) was documented in a study of graft-versus-host responses after intestinal transplantation. Study in general: Uniformly, recipients were administered anti-thymocyte globulin induction with subsequent tacrolimus and steroids for around three years.

Regarding this clone: No antigen is known for it.

The CDR3 sequence is 18 residues long. Repertoires were generated with immunoSEQ multiplex PCR, while TCRdb's copy carries only in-frame clones and drops some. The table shows approximately 74,000 clones, with about 90% occurring only once. Findings of the study overall: High graft-versus-host to host-versus-graft clonal ratios were seen in allografts of patients with graft-donor T cell macrochimerism. Present in recipient marrow, GvH clones included some that appeared first in ileum or blood. Peak circulating GvH clone levels were associated with early post-transplant HvG declines.

This clonotype originated in a human patient who received an intestinal transplant, so some T cells may come from the graft donor. The rearrangement links TRBV21-1 to TRBJ1-3. TRBV21-1 is a pseudogene. This specimen consisted of PBMCs, obtained 98 days after intestinal transplantation. CDR3 protein: CASSKVARSKASGNTIYF. CDR3 sequence (DNA): TGTGCCAGCAGCAAAGTCGCGAGGTCCAAAGCCTCTGGAAACACCATATATTTT.